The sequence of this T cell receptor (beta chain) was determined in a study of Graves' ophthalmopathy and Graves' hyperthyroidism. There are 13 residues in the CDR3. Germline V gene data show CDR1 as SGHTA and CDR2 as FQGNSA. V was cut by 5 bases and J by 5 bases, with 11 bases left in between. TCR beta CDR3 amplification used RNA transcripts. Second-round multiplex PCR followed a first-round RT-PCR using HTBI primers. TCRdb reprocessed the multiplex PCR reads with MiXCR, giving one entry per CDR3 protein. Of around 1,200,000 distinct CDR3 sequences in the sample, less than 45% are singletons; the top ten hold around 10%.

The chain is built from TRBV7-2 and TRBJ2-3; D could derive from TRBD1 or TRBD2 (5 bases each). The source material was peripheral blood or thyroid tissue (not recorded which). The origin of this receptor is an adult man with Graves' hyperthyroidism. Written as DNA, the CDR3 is TGTGCCAGCAGCATACCAGGGAGAGATACGCAGTATTTT. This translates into CASSIPGRDTQYF.